This T cell receptor (beta chain) emerged from a study of neurological immune-mediated disorders. Study-level findings and limits: With the multiple sclerosis repertoire cluster, none of the clinical or MRI features showed an association. Phylogenetic grouping put 18 of 34 multiple sclerosis patients' repertoires into one related-CDR3 cluster, a possible signature.

MiXCR, applied by TCRdb to the 5' RACE reads, yields one record per CDR3 protein. The sample records tens of thousands of distinct CDR3 sequences, under 4% being singletons. Trimming removed 4 bases from V and 7 bases from J; junction bases left unmatched: 10. Germline V gives CDR1 DFQATT, CDR2 SNEGSKA (reference sequence). CDR3 size: 14 residues. This clonotype was seen at least ten times. Its specificity is unknown. Time point indicated: longitudinal time-point 1 (baseline). Unsorted libraries used 2 million PBMCs kept at -80 degrees C. The sequence was obtained from a woman aged 55-75 years with multiple sclerosis. Material for sequencing was PBMCs. This chain connects TRBV20-1 to TRBJ1-2; 9 bases align to TRBD1. For the CDR3, the DNA is TGCAGTGCTACCGACAGGGGGTCGATTGGTGGCTACACCTTC. It specifies CSATDRGSIGGYTF.